This T cell receptor (beta chain) was found in a study of shared clonotypes between healthy human individuals. Overall study: Every donor yielded three CD4 naive, three CD4 memory, two CD8 naive and one CD8 memory plate.

This CDR3 comprises 13 residues. The germline V and J ends were trimmed by 7 bases and 9 bases, with 16 bases remaining between them. Germline V gives CDR1 MDHEN, CDR2 SYDVKM. Note on this clone: The target antigen is unknown.

TCRdb's copy holds only in-frame clones and misses some; the assay was immunoSEQ multiplex PCR. The sample has approximately 110,000 clones, roughly 66% seen once; the top ten hold roughly a quarter. Study-level findings and limits: Non-shared clonotypes showed lower generation probabilities than clonotypes common to all four donors.

This TCR was recovered from a young woman in good health. Sequences were obtained from memory CD8+ T cells sorted from blood. The subset is: CD45RO+ cells pooled with CCR7-negative TemRA cells. V and J are TRBV28 and TRBJ1-5; D gene uncertain. The CDR3 here is CASNPHSTGPQHF. The CDR3 DNA sequence: TGTGCCAGCAACCCGCACAGCACGGGGCCCCAGCATTTT.